Shown below are 8 T cell receptor beta chains from a single sample sequenced in a study of response to subunit inactivated influenza vaccine (dated by TCRdb to 2017 to 2018). The method was RT-PCR. For sequencing, an Illumina HiSeq 2500 was employed. The public reads were run again by TCRdb, first through fastp at Q25 and then through MiXCR, and only productive beta chains were kept. Merged by CDR3 protein, the rows form single entries marked with the most common genes and DNA. Here the sample has hundreds of thousands of distinct CDR3 sequences; 18% occur a single time. Of the sample, approximately 11% falls within the top ten clones. The sample here was PBMCs from blood, taken roughly 5 days after vaccination. These receptors came from a man aged 50-59 years who received an inactivated influenza vaccine. Donor details come from another sample of the same person, matched by shared clones.

The V call is TRBV4-1, the J call TRBJ2-7; 16 nucleotides align to TRBD2. Germline CDR1 MGHRA, CDR2 YSYEKL. The CDR3 loop spans 18 amino acids. V shed 4 bases and J 4 bases; nucleotides not matched to a gene: 10. CDR3 sequence reads: CASSPGLAGGPTRYEQYF. The CDR3 DNA reads TGCGCCAGCAGCCCGGGACTAGCGGGAGGGCCTACTCGGTACGAGCAGTACTTC.

This chain links TRBV6-5 with TRBJ2-3; 15 bases align to TRBD2. After removal of 2 bases from V and 0 bases from J, the junction contained 6 bases not matched to a gene. This CDR3 region has 19 residues. Germline V gene data show CDR1 as MNHEY and CDR2 as SVGAGI. CDR3 coding DNA: TGTGCCAGCAGTTACGTCGGACTAGCGGGAGGGCCAAGCACAGATACGCAGTATTTT. As protein: CASSYVGLAGGPSTDTQYF.

The V and J genes are TRBV18 and TRBJ1-6; D is unresolved. V dropped 5 bases and J dropped 9 bases, with 11 bases sitting between them. Germline CDR1 is KGHSH and CDR2 is LQKENI. The CDR3 covers 13 residues. CDR3 protein: CASSWELGSPLHF. The CDR3 DNA is TGTGCCAGCTCATGGGAGTTGGGTTCACCCCTCCACTTT.

This clonotype was observed a handful of times. J is TRBJ2-7 and V is TRBV28, with a possible D match to TRBD2 (5 bases). The ends were cut back, 6 bases at V and 1 base at J, with 22 bases in the middle. This CDR3 region has 17 residues. Per the germline V gene, CDR1 is MDHEN and CDR2 is SYDVKM. The CDR3 loop is CASRHAVGVEGSYEQYF. CDR3 nucleotide sequence: TGTGCCAGCAGACACGCGGTCGGGGTCGAAGGATCCTACGAGCAGTACTTC.

J is TRBJ1-6 and V is TRBV18; D is uncertain. Germline V CDR1 and CDR2: KGHSH, LQKENI. With 1 base removed from V and 3 bases from J, the gap between germline ends came to 10 bases. The CDR3 is made up of 16 amino acids. CDR3 loop: CASSPQAGFYNSPLHF. As DNA, the CDR3 is TGTGCCAGCTCACCACAGGCAGGATTCTATAATTCACCCCTCCACTTT.

The rearrangement links TRBV7-2 to TRBJ1-6; TRBD1 might be the D (5 bases). The CDR3 totals 14 residues. In germline, CDR1 is SGHTA, CDR2 FQGNSA. The V gene lost 1 base and the J gene lost 10 bases, with 11 bases spanning the gap. Written as DNA, the CDR3 is TGTGCCAGCAGCTTAGGACAGTTAGGCTCACCCCTCCACTTT. Translation: CASSLGQLGSPLHF.

This clonotype showed up many times. The chain joins TRBV9 to TRBJ2-1; D is unresolved. V gave up 0 bases and J gave up 6 bases, with 13 bases separating them. The CDR3 totals 15 residues. Looked up from germline, CDR1 is SGDLS and CDR2 is YYNGEE. The CDR3 protein is CASSVDEVGSNEQFF. Written as DNA, the CDR3 is TGTGCCAGCAGCGTAGATGAGGTAGGGTCCAATGAGCAGTTCTTC.

This clonotype was detected ten times or more. Written as DNA, the CDR3 is TGTGCCAGCAGAACTAGCGGTACCTACGAGCAGTACTTC. This sequence encodes CASRTSGTYEQYF. The chain has TRBV6-1 and TRBJ2-7; 8 nucleotides agree with TRBD2. The germline V gene has CDR1 MNHNS and CDR2 SASEGT. Trimming removed 6 bases from V and 2 bases from J; junction bases left unmatched: 3. The CDR3 runs to 13 residues.